These 10 T cell receptor beta chains share one sample of origin, sequenced in a study of identical twins. TCRdb re-called the 5' RACE reads with MiXCR, one entry per CDR3 protein. The top ten hold around 1.5% of the sample, which has around 960,000 distinct CDR3 sequences, about 12% seen once. A further study also used this sample, focusing on yellow fever vaccine responses in identical twins.

Sample: PBMCs. These receptors were obtained from a woman between 18 and 29 years old in good health.

This clonotype was recorded a few times. The chain joins TRBV20-1 to TRBJ2-7; the D gene is possibly TRBD1 (5 bases). V lost 1 base to trimming and J lost 4 bases, with 23 bases between them. Germline V gene data show CDR1 as DFQATT and CDR2 as SNEGSKA (reference sequence). The CDR3 extends over 17 amino acids. The CDR3 reads CSARAPAGQGSSYEQYV. The CDR3 DNA sequence: TGCAGTGCTAGAGCCCCTGCAGGGCAGGGATCATCTTACGAGCAGTACGTC.

V is TRBV6-1 and J is TRBJ2-3; the D gene is possibly TRBD2 (6 bases). V was cut by 7 bases and J by 2 bases, with 22 bases left in between. Germline V gives CDR1 MNHNS, CDR2 SASEGT. There are 17 residues in the CDR3. The CDR3 protein is CASTPHRRGVSTDTQYF. The CDR3 nucleotides are TGTGCCAGCACACCGCATAGGAGGGGTGTTTCCACAGATACGCAGTATTTT.

This clonotype came up a few times. The rearrangement links TRBV3-1 to TRBJ1-2, with D unresolved. This CDR3 has 14 amino acids. Per the germline V gene, CDR1 is LGHDT and CDR2 is YNNKEL (reference sequence). Trimming removed 1 base at V and 8 bases at J, with 14 bases between. This chain's CDR3 is CASSQGLRVSGYTF. For the CDR3, the DNA is TGTGCCAGCAGCCAAGGTCTTAGGGTGAGCGGCTACACCTTC. The full variable domain, in which reference TRBV3-1 and TRBJ1-2 provide the parts outside the CDR3, is DTAVSQTPKYLVTQMGNDKSIKCEQNLGHDTMYWYKQDSKKFLKIMFSYNNKELIINETVPNRFSPKSPDKAHLNLHINSLELGDSAVYFCASSQGLRVSGYTFGSGTRLTVV.

This clonotype was seen ten or more times. The J gene is TRBJ1-6, the V gene TRBV10-3; 8 nucleotides line up with TRBD1. The length of the CDR3 is 14 residues. Germline lookup yields CDR1 ENHRY and CDR2 SYGVKD. After removal of 4 bases from V and 4 bases from J, the junction contained 0 bases not matched to a gene. The CDR3 sequence is CAISGTGYNSPLHF. CDR3 nucleotides: TGTGCCATCAGTGGGACAGGGTATAATTCACCCCTCCACTTT.

This clonotype was picked up a small number of times. The junction and the germline gene differ at one end; a read error may be behind it. V is TRBV29-1 and J is TRBJ1-2; 10 bases line up with TRBD1. Germline V CDR1 and CDR2: SQVTM, ANQGSEA. This CDR3 is built from 13 residues. CDR3 sequence: CSGETGQGLGYTF. The CDR3 DNA sequence: TGCAGCGGTGAAACGGGACAGGGGTTAGGCTACACCTTC.

This clonotype was seen only once. The rearrangement links TRBV4-1 to TRBJ2-1; TRBD2 might be the D (6 bases). Trimming left V 3 bases short and J 4 bases short, with 13 bases between. The CDR3 is 15 residues long. Germline-derived CDR1 and CDR2 are MGHRA and YSYEKL. CDR3 amino acids: CASSQRGNQYNEQFF. CDR3 DNA sequence: TGCGCCAGCAGCCAGCGGGGAAACCAGTACAATGAGCAGTTCTTC.

The gene calls are TRBV12-5 and TRBJ2-1; D remains ambiguous. The CDR3 is made up of 16 amino acids. V dropped 6 bases and J dropped 0 bases, with 15 bases sitting between them. In germline, CDR1 is LGHNT, CDR2 FRNRAP. The CDR3 nucleotides read TGTGCTAGTGGCCCAATTACGCGGAGCTCCTACAATGAGCAGTTCTTC. Its translation is CASGPITRSSYNEQFF.

This clonotype was found a few times. The rearrangement joins TRBV20-1 to TRBJ2-5; TRBD2 matches at 8 bases. This CDR3 region has 15 residues. The germline V gene has CDR1 DFQATT and CDR2 SNEGSKA (reference sequence). V lost 0 bases to trimming and J lost 1 base; unmatched junction nucleotides: 4. The CDR3 reads CSARDALAAQETQYF. CDR3 nucleotide sequence: TGCAGTGCTAGAGACGCACTAGCGGCCCAAGAGACCCAGTACTTC.

J is TRBJ2-7 and V is TRBV21-1; no DNA check was done on the table's D call, TRBD2. TRBV21-1 is listed as a pseudogene. CDR3 length: 15 residues. The CDR3 spells CASSKIGGLPYEQYV. CDR3 sequence (DNA): TGTGCCAGCAGCAAAATCGGGGGACTCCCATACGAGCAGTACGTC.

The chain is built from TRBV13 and TRBJ1-6; D remains unclear. This CDR3 spans 13 amino acids. Germline V gene data show CDR1 as PRHDT and CDR2 as FYEKMQ (reference sequence). Between the trimmed V and J ends, which lost 3 bases and 6 bases, there was a span of 6 bases. CDR3 protein: CASSFWSNSPLHF. The CDR3, as DNA: TGTGCCAGCAGCTTTTGGAGTAATTCACCCCTCCACTTT.